These 31 T cell receptor beta chains came from one sample sequenced in a study of T cells in Graves' hyperthyroidism and ophthalmopathy (dated by TCRdb to between 2018 and 2021). The protocol used for the library was multiplex PCR. The instrument given in TCRdb is Illumina HiSeq 2000. Amplification of TCR beta CDR3 regions was carried out from RNA transcripts. A first-round RT-PCR of the TCR CDR3 used the HTBI primer set with the Qiagen OneStep RT-PCR kit. TCRdb handled the public reads itself, with Q25 trimming in fastp and clone calling in MiXCR, and kept productive beta chains. Duplicate CDR3 protein sequences are folded into a single record with the most common DNA and genes. This sample holds roughly 380,000 distinct CDR3 sequences; roughly 13% were observed only once. The ten largest make up approximately 9.9% of the sample. The specimen sequenced was blood. These receptors all stem from a woman aged 55-70 years with Graves' hyperthyroidism.

This clonotype was seen ten or more times. V usage is TRBV20-1 and J usage is TRBJ2-2; no clear D gene. Germline V gene data show CDR1 as DFQATT and CDR2 as SNEGSKA (reference sequence). The CDR3 consists of 12 residues. Trimming removed 6 bases from V and 1 base from J, with 6 bases in between. As DNA, the CDR3 is TGCAGTGCATCAGGGAACACCGGGGAGCTGTTTTTT. It yields the protein CSASGNTGELFF.

This clonotype was picked up a small number of times. The CDR3 spells CASKDRIDYNEQFF. CDR3 nucleotide sequence: TGTGCCAGCAAGGACAGGATAGATTACAATGAGCAGTTCTTC. This rearrangement joins TRBV6-1 to TRBJ2-1, with 7 positions matching TRBD1. Germline V gene lookup returns CDR1 MNHNS and CDR2 SASEGT. The V and J ends lost 7 bases and 4 bases, in that order; junction bases with no gene match: 7. CDR3 length: 14 amino acids.

This clonotype was seen repeatedly, ten times or more. The V call is TRBV30, the J call TRBJ1-2, with 9 bases fitting TRBD1. V shed 1 base and J 8 bases; nucleotides not matched to a gene: 5. There are 13 residues in the CDR3. From germline, CDR1 is GTSNPN and CDR2 SVGIG (reference sequence). The CDR3 nucleotides are TGTGCCTGGAGTGCCGGGACAGGGCGAGGCTACACCTTC. Encoded protein: CAWSAGTGRGYTF. Complete variable domain (other parts from reference TRBV30 and TRBJ1-2): SQTIHQWPATLVQPVGSPLSLECTVEGTSNPNLYWYRQAAGRGLQLLFYSVGIGQISSEVPQNLSASRPQDRQFILSSKKLLLSDSGFYLCAWSAGTGRGYTFGSGTRLTVV.

This clonotype was seen repeatedly, ten times or more. The chain links TRBV2 to TRBJ1-1; possibly TRBD1 for D (5 bases). The CDR3 consists of 14 residues. The ends were cut back, 6 bases at V and 4 bases at J, with 15 bases in the middle. Germline V gene data show CDR1 as SNHLY and CDR2 as FYNNEI. The CDR3 DNA follows: TGTGCCAGCAGCCTAACCACCAGGGTCACTGAAGCTTTCTTT. Protein sequence: CASSLTTRVTEAFF.

This sequence joins TRBV28 and TRBJ1-1, with 7 bases lining up with TRBD1. The CDR3 spans 15 residues. Germline assignment: CDR1 MDHEN and CDR2 SYDVKM. V lost 5 bases, J lost 2 bases, and 8 bases stayed unmatched. CDR3 region: CASSGIGQVNTEAFF. DNA of the CDR3: TGTGCCAGCAGTGGGATCGGACAGGTCAACACTGAAGCTTTCTTT.

The V gene is TRBV7-9, the J gene TRBJ2-6, with D unclear. The CDR3 length is 14 residues. Trimming took off 5 bases at V and 1 base at J, with 6 bases between the two ends. Germline CDR1 reads SEHNR; CDR2 reads FQNEAQ (reference sequence). The CDR3 region is CASSPISGANVLTF. The CDR3 nucleotides read TGTGCCAGCAGCCCCATTTCTGGGGCCAACGTCCTGACTTTC.

The chain recombines TRBV20-1 with TRBJ2-3; 7 bases align to TRBD2. After removal of 0 bases from V and 1 base from J, the junction contained 7 bases not matched to a gene. The CDR3 is 16 residues long. Per germline, CDR1 DFQATT and CDR2 SNEGSKA (reference sequence). The CDR3 spells CSARDLRGVGTDTQYF. As DNA, the CDR3 is TGCAGTGCTAGAGATCTACGGGGGGTGGGCACAGATACGCAGTATTTT.

This clonotype was found many times. V and J are TRBV9 and TRBJ2-2; D may correspond to TRBD1 or TRBD2 (5 bases each). CDR3 length equals 15 residues. V gave up 2 bases and J gave up 0 bases, with 8 bases separating them. Germline V gene data show CDR1 as SGDLS and CDR2 as YYNGEE. The DNA of the CDR3 is TGTGCCAGCAGCGTCGGGACGTCGAACACCGGGGAGCTGTTTTTT. Translating gives CASSVGTSNTGELFF.

Turning to this clonotype: This could be a read error, since a much larger clone is one nucleotide away. V usage is TRBV7-3 and J usage is TRBJ2-3; 10 nucleotides line up with TRBD1. V shed 4 bases, J shed 3 bases, and the junction held 4 bases outside the gene matches. This CDR3 is 15 amino acids long. Germline V CDR1 and CDR2: SGHTA, FQGTGA. The CDR3 DNA sequence: TGTGCCAGCAGCTCGGGACAGGGGACTACAGATACGCAGTATTTT. It codes for CASSSGQGTTDTQYF.

This clonotype came up a few times. The chain has TRBV24-1 and TRBJ2-7; no firm D call. Germline V gene sequence: CDR1 KGHDR, CDR2 SFDVKD. Trimming removed 5 bases at V and 0 bases at J, with 7 bases between. The CDR3 totals 13 residues. CDR3 region: CATSGPGSYEQYF. The CDR3 DNA is TGTGCCACCAGTGGTCCGGGCTCCTACGAGCAGTACTTC.

This clonotype occurred a few times. A read error may be the cause here, since a much bigger clone is one base away. The gene calls are TRBV28 and TRBJ2-1; D gene ambiguous. The CDR3 covers 14 residues. Looked up from germline, CDR1 is MDHEN and CDR2 is SYDVKM. CDR3 amino acids: CASVSASSYNGQFF. The CDR3 nucleotides are TGTGCCAGCGTTTCGGCGAGTTCCTACAATGGGCAGTTCTTC.

V is TRBV7-9 and J is TRBJ2-7; maybe TRBD2 (6 bases). This CDR3 region has 14 residues. From germline, CDR1 is SEHNR and CDR2 FQNEAQ (reference sequence). V was clipped by 10 bases and J by 2 bases, with 18 bases between them. The CDR3 loop reads CATSRRESPYEQYF. The CDR3 DNA sequence: TGTGCCACCTCCCGGAGGGAATCTCCCTACGAGCAGTACTTC.

This clonotype showed up many times. The chain uses TRBV5-8 and TRBJ2-7; 11 bases are a match to TRBD2. The CDR3 runs to 17 residues. Germline V gene sequence: CDR1 SGHTS, CDR2 YDEGEE. V was pared by 0 bases and J by 5 bases, with 10 bases of the junction left unmatched. The DNA of the CDR3 is TGTGCCAGCAGCTTGGCCTATTCACTAGCGGGAGTCGACGAGCAGTACTTC. It translates to CASSLAYSLAGVDEQYF.

Notes on this clonotype: The junction does not match germline at one end; this may be a read error. The genes are TRBV2 and TRBJ1-2; D gene unclear. Germline V gene data show CDR1 as SNHLY and CDR2 as FYNNEI. This CDR3 comprises 14 residues. The CDR3 reads CTSSLRLANYGYTF. CDR3 DNA sequence: TGTACCAGCTCCCTACGACTCGCAAACTATGGCTACACCTTC.

Remarks on this clonotype: A much larger clone sits a single nucleotide away, making a read error possible. The V call is TRBV15, the J call TRBJ2-7, with TRBD2 matching over 9 bases. CDR3 length: 15 residues. Germline values: CDR1 LNHNV, CDR2 YYDKDF (reference sequence). The CDR3 spells CATSRDPSGTYGQYF. The CDR3 region has the DNA TGTGCCACCAGCAGAGATCCTAGCGGGACCTACGGGCAGTACTTC.

This clonotype was observed at least ten times. The chain recombines TRBV12-3 or TRBV12-4 with TRBJ2-3; no definite D call. The CDR3 consists of 14 residues. V lost 4 bases to trimming and J lost 4 bases, with 12 bases between them. The DNA of the CDR3 is TGTGCCAGCAGTTCCCGGGTCGCAGCAGATACGCAGTATTTT. Protein product: CASSSRVAADTQYF.

This clonotype appeared a few times. This rearrangement joins TRBV4-1 to TRBJ1-2, with a weak D call TRBD1 (5 bases). Per germline, CDR1 MGHRA and CDR2 YSYEKL. This CDR3 has 14 amino acids. V lost 5 bases, J lost 1 base, and 11 bases lay in between. The CDR3 nucleotides are TGCGCCAGCAGCTCGGGGAGGGGTAACTATGGCTACACCTTC. Protein: CASSSGRGNYGYTF.

This clonotype was detected a few times. CDR3 amino acids: CASSIREPTDTQYF. The CDR3, as DNA: TGTGCCAGTAGTATACGCGAGCCTACAGATACGCAGTATTTT. The J gene is TRBJ2-3, the V gene TRBV19; D not certain. Germline V gene lookup returns CDR1 LNHDA and CDR2 SQIVND (reference sequence). This CDR3 has 14 amino acids. V was trimmed by 2 bases and J by 3 bases, leaving 9 bases between them.

This clonotype was observed at least ten times. The chain recombines TRBV3-1 with TRBJ2-5; TRBD2 matches 8 bases. The V gene's germline CDR1 is LGHDT and CDR2 YNNKEL (reference sequence). V shed 1 base, J shed 5 bases, and the junction held 9 bases outside the gene matches. CDR3 length equals 16 residues. This CDR3 is CASSQASGGGLETQYF. As DNA, the CDR3 is TGTGCCAGCAGCCAAGCGAGCGGGGGCGGTTTGGAGACCCAGTACTTC.

The rearrangement links TRBV3-1 to TRBJ2-7, with 8 bases aligning to TRBD2. CDR3 size: 20 residues. In germline, CDR1 is LGHDT, CDR2 YNNKEL (reference sequence). V trimming: 0 bases; J trimming: 1 base; junction bases outside the gene matches: 17. The CDR3 nucleotides read TGTGCCAGCAGCCAAGAGCCTCGGGGGGGAGCACGGGAGCAGTCCTACGAGCAGTACTTC. Protein product: CASSQEPRGGAREQSYEQYF.

The chain couples TRBV10-1 to TRBJ2-3; possibly TRBD1 for D (6 bases). Deletions cut 3 bases from V and 4 bases from J, with 11 bases between. Germline V CDR1 and CDR2: WNHNN, SYGVQD (reference sequence). The CDR3 is 14 amino acids. The chain's CDR3 is CASSDGQPPDTQYF. CDR3 nucleotides: TGCGCCAGCAGTGACGGACAGCCGCCAGATACGCAGTATTTT.

This chain links TRBV4-2 with TRBJ2-1, with 8 bases lining up with TRBD2. V was clipped by 0 bases and J by 9 bases; unmatched bases: 4. Germline loops: CDR1 LGHNA, CDR2 YNFKEQ. This CDR3 spans 14 amino acids. The CDR3 protein is CASSQDGGAREQFF. CDR3 in DNA: TGTGCCAGCAGCCAAGACGGGGGGGCCCGTGAGCAGTTCTTC.

This clonotype was seen a handful of times. The V call is TRBV2, the J call TRBJ1-5; perhaps TRBD1 as D (6 bases). V dropped 6 bases and J dropped 1 base, with 19 bases sitting between them. This CDR3 region has 17 residues. Germline CDR1 SNHLY, CDR2 FYNNEI. CDR3 sequence (DNA): TGTGCCAGCAGACCCGGGACATCTTTTGGGAGCAATCAGCCCCAGCATTTT. Translation: CASRPGTSFGSNQPQHF.

Regarding this clonotype: This clone may be a read error of a much larger clone one base away. The chain combines TRBV12-5 with TRBJ2-2; tentatively, D is TRBD1 (6 bases). The CDR3 length is 17 residues. Germline loops: CDR1 LGHNT, CDR2 FRNRAP. The V and J ends lost 1 base and 8 bases respectively, with 20 bases between them. The CDR3 here is CASGLAQAQQGKGELFF. DNA for the CDR3: TGTGCTAGTGGTTTGGCCCAAGCCCAACAGGGTAAGGGGGAGCTGTTTTTT.

Ten or more counts support this clonotype. The genes are TRBV5-1 and TRBJ2-4; 7 nucleotides align to TRBD1. J lost 3 bases, V lost 5 bases, and 8 bases had no gene match. This CDR3 comprises 15 residues. Per the germline V gene, CDR1 is SGHRS and CDR2 is YFSETQ. The CDR3 coding sequence is TGCGCCAGCAGTCTAGCCGGGACAGTCAAAAACATTCAGTACTTC. Amino acids: CASSLAGTVKNIQYF.

In regard to this clonotype: This may arise from a read error, as a much more abundant clone is one base away. J is TRBJ2-3 and V is TRBV18; 8 positions agree with TRBD2. The germline V gene encodes CDR1 KGHSH and CDR2 LQKENI. The CDR3 loop spans 16 amino acids. CDR3 sequence (DNA): TGTGCCAGCTCACCTGGAATAGCGGGACTCACAGATACGCGGTATTTT. Its translation: CASSPGIAGLTDTRYF.

This clonotype has ten or more counts. CDR3 region: CASGLAIWTSGRAWSYNEQFF. The CDR3 DNA follows: TGTGCTAGTGGTTTGGCCATTTGGACTAGCGGGAGGGCCTGGTCCTACAATGAGCAGTTCTTC. The chain combines TRBV12-5 with TRBJ2-1; 15 positions agree with TRBD2. J lost 1 base, V lost 1 base, and 11 bases had no gene match. The length of the CDR3 is 21 residues. The V gene's germline CDR1 is LGHNT and CDR2 FRNRAP.

With regard to this clonotype: This may be a read error, as it is one base from a much larger clone. The CDR3 DNA sequence: TGTGCCAGCGGGTCAGCGGGAGCGAGGAATGAGCAGTTCTTC. This gives the protein CASGSAGARNEQFF. The genes are TRBV2 and TRBJ2-1; TRBD2 agrees at 8 bases. The germline V gene encodes CDR1 SNHLY and CDR2 FYNNEI. J was trimmed by 7 bases and V by 8 bases; bases with no gene match: 10. This CDR3 is 14 amino acids long.

Many counts were recorded for this clonotype. The rearrangement uses TRBV20-1 and TRBJ1-1; D gene uncertain. The CDR3 extends over 16 amino acids. Germline loops: CDR1 DFQATT, CDR2 SNEGSKA (reference sequence). Trimming took 3 bases from V and 1 from J, leaving 18 bases between them. CDR3 sequence reads: CSASGTTPRRNTEAFF. The CDR3 DNA is TGCAGTGCTAGCGGAACCACACCCCGGAGGAACACTGAAGCTTTCTTT.

The rearrangement uses TRBV6-6 and TRBJ2-3; 11 bases are shared with TRBD2. Per germline, CDR1 MNHNY and CDR2 SVGAGI (reference sequence). The CDR3 is 16 amino acids. The junction had 3 bases not matched to a gene; V was cut back by 2 bases and J by 2 bases. The CDR3 nucleotides read TGTGCCAGCAGTTACACGACTAGCGGGAACACAGATACGCAGTATTTT. This sequence encodes CASSYTTSGNTDTQYF.

At least ten counts were recorded for this clonotype. The V call is TRBV27, the J call TRBJ1-2; TRBD1 aligns across 12 bases. Germline CDR1 MNHEY, CDR2 SMNVEV (reference sequence). Losses at the gene ends were 4 bases for V and 6 bases for J; bases not matched to a gene: 9. This CDR3 is built from 16 residues. The CDR3 sequence is CASSWDGTGGANGYTF. CDR3 bases: TGTGCCAGCAGTTGGGACGGGACAGGGGGCGCGAATGGCTACACCTTC.